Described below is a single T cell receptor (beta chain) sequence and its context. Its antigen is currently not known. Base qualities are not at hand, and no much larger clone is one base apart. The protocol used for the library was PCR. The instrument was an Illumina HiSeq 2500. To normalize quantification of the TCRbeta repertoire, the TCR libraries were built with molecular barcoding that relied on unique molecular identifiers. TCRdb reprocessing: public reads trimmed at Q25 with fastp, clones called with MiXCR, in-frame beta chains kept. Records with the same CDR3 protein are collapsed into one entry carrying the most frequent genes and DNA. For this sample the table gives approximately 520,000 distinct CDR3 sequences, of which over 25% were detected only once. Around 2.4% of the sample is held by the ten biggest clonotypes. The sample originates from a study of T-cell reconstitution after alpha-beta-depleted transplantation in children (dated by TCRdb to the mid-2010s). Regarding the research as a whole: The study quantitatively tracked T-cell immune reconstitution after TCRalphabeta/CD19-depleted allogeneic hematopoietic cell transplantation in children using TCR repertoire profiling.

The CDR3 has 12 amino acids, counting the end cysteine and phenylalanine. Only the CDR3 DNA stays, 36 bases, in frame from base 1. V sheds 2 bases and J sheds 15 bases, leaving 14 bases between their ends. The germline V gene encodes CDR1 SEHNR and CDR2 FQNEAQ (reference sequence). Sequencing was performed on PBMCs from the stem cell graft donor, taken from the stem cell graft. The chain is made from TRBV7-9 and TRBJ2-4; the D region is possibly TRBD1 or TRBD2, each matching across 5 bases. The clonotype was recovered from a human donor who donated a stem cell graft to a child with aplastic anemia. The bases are TGTGCCAGCAGCTTAATGAGGGGCCGCCCGTACTTC. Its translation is CASSLMRGRPYF.